This T cell receptor beta chain was identified during a study of OX40 agonist ivuxolimab in advanced cancers. In germline, CDR1 is SGHTA, CDR2 FQGTGA. With 4 bases removed from V and 6 bases from J, the gap between germline ends came to 11 bases. This CDR3 region has 13 residues. Method: immunoSEQ multiplex PCR; TCRdb's copy keeps in-frame clones and lacks some. In the table there are more than 80,000 clones, about 88% of which are singletons. The sequencing used CD4+ or CD8+ T cells sorted from blood, collected in a trial of the OX40 agonist ivuxolimab. The clonotype originates from an adult with an advanced solid tumor such as melanoma, head and neck, liver or kidney cancer. The chain employs TRBV7-3 and TRBJ2-3; D remains ambiguous. CDR3 in DNA: TGTGCCAGCAGCTCGGACCCGAGGGATACGCAGTATTTT. Its protein is CASSSDPRDTQYF.